The 18 T cell receptor beta chains presented below share a single source sample, sequenced in a study of response to subunit inactivated influenza vaccine. From the RT-PCR reads, TCRdb called clonotypes with MiXCR, one entry per CDR3 protein. Of over 400,000 distinct CDR3 sequences listed, roughly 9.7% were seen once; the top ten hold around 12%. The sequencing used PBMCs from blood, collected roughly 6 weeks after vaccination. All receptors derive from a man aged 50 to 59 who received an inactivated influenza vaccine.

V usage is TRBV5-1 and J usage is TRBJ1-2, with D maybe TRBD1 (6 bases). V dropped 4 bases and J dropped 2 bases, with 12 bases sitting between them. Germline CDR1 is SGHRS and CDR2 is YFSETQ. The CDR3 extends over 14 amino acids. CDR3 nucleotide sequence: TGCGCCAGCAGCCCGACCGGACAGAACTATGGCTACACCTTC. Translated: CASSPTGQNYGYTF. Full variable domain (remainder filled in from reference TRBV5-1 and TRBJ1-2): KAGVTQTPRYLIKTRGQQVTLSCSPISGHRSVSWYQQTPGQGLQFLFEYFSETQRNKGNFPGRFSGRQFSNSRSEMNVSTLELGDSALYLCASSPTGQNYGYTFGSGTRLTVV.

This chain joins TRBV9 and TRBJ2-3; TRBD2 matches at 10 bases. The germline CDR1 and CDR2 sequences are SGDLS and YYNGEE. Trimming at V came to 4 bases and at J to 3 bases, leaving 8 bases not matched to a gene. This CDR3 region has 16 residues. CDR3 amino acids: CASSPWASGGTDTQYF. The CDR3 region has the DNA TGTGCCAGCAGCCCCTGGGCTAGCGGGGGAACAGATACGCAGTATTTT.

This clonotype was picked up many times. The chain uses TRBV7-9 and TRBJ2-7; D is uncertain. Per germline, CDR1 SEHNR and CDR2 FQNEAQ (reference sequence). There are 14 residues in the CDR3. The V gene lost 5 bases and the J gene lost 4 bases, with 15 bases spanning the gap. CDR3 in DNA: TGTGCCAGCAGCCCCCTGACAAGCCCGTACGAGCAGTACTTC. Its protein is CASSPLTSPYEQYF.

This clonotype came up a few times. V gene TRBV7-6 combines with J gene TRBJ2-3; a weak D match, TRBD1 (6 bases). Between the trimmed V and J ends, which lost 2 bases and 3 bases, there was a span of 18 bases. The CDR3 extends over 17 amino acids. Germline CDR1 reads SGHVS; CDR2 reads FNYEAQ. DNA of the CDR3: TGTGCCAGCAGCTTACTATCGGGCGGACAGCAAACAGATACGCAGTATTTT. Amino acids: CASSLLSGGQQTDTQYF.

This clonotype was seen more than once but under ten times. V is TRBV18 and J is TRBJ2-3; D ambiguous. From germline, CDR1 is KGHSH and CDR2 LQKENI. V was cut by 3 bases and J by 5 bases, with 12 bases left in between. The CDR3 has 14 residues. The CDR3 DNA is TGTGCCAGCTCACCCTACTCACTAAGAGATACGCAGTATTTT. It codes for CASSPYSLRDTQYF. Full variable domain (remainder filled in from reference TRBV18 and TRBJ2-3): NAGVMQNPRHLVRRRGQEARLRCSPMKGHSHVYWYRQLPEEGLKFMVYLQKENIIDESGMPKERFSAEFPKEGPSILRIQQVVRGDSAAYFCASSPYSLRDTQYFGPGTRLTVL.

The chain combines TRBV18 with TRBJ1-3; unclear D gene. V gave up 5 bases and J gave up 4 bases, with 12 bases separating them. Germline V gene sequence: CDR1 KGHSH, CDR2 LQKENI. This CDR3 is built from 14 residues. The DNA of the CDR3 is TGTGCCAGCTCAGGACTGGACGGAGGAAACACCATATATTTT. It is translated as CASSGLDGGNTIYF.

This clonotype was found many times. The chain uses TRBV7-9 and TRBJ1-5; D remains ambiguous. The CDR3 consists of 13 residues. The V and J ends lost 4 bases and 5 bases respectively, with 9 bases between them. CDR1 and CDR2 (germline): SEHNR, FQNEAQ (reference sequence). This chain's CDR3 is CASSSQIDQPQHF. The CDR3, as DNA: TGTGCCAGCAGCTCCCAAATAGATCAGCCCCAGCATTTT.

The sample holds many counts of this clonotype. V and J are TRBV15 and TRBJ2-1, with D hard to call. Trimming pared 4 bases from V and 8 bases from J, leaving 12 bases between. Germline lookup yields CDR1 LNHNV and CDR2 YYDKDF (reference sequence). The CDR3 totals 13 residues. This CDR3 is CATSNTLVDEQFF. Written as DNA, the CDR3 is TGTGCCACCAGCAACACCCTGGTCGATGAGCAGTTCTTC.

This clonotype was picked up many times. The chain uses TRBV20-1 and TRBJ1-6; D not resolved. Trimming removed 3 bases at V and 6 bases at J, with 15 bases between. The germline V gene encodes CDR1 DFQATT and CDR2 SNEGSKA (reference sequence). CDR3 length equals 15 residues. The CDR3 loop is CSASPSGFLNSPLHF. The CDR3 DNA follows: TGCAGTGCTAGCCCTTCCGGGTTCCTTAATTCACCCCTCCACTTT.

CDR3 sequence reads: CASSLYMTGPYNEQFF. The CDR3 DNA reads as TGTGCCAGCAGCTTGTATATGACGGGACCGTACAATGAGCAGTTCTTC. The chain is built from TRBV5-6 and TRBJ2-1; D may be TRBD1 or TRBD2 (5 bases each). Trimming removed 1 base from V and 4 bases from J, with 15 bases in between. The CDR3 is made up of 16 amino acids. Germline-derived CDR1 and CDR2 are SGHDT and YYEEEE.

This chain uses TRBV20-1 with TRBJ2-5; D not resolved. The CDR3 totals 17 residues. Germline CDR1 DFQATT, CDR2 SNEGSKA (reference sequence). Trimming took off 5 bases at V and 5 bases at J, with 27 bases between the two ends. The CDR3 reads CSARTTVRTDLPETQYF. Here the CDR3 DNA reads TGCAGTGCTCGCACCACCGTCCGGACGGACCTCCCGGAGACCCAGTACTTC.

In this sample, this clonotype turned up many times. The chain uses TRBV29-1 and TRBJ2-1; the D is unclear. CDR1 SQVTM and CDR2 ANQGSEA come from the germline V gene. This CDR3 has 10 residues. V was cut by 4 bases and J by 7 bases, with 5 bases left in between. The DNA for the CDR3 is TGCAGCGTTGCGGATAATGAGCAGTTCTTC. Its protein is CSVADNEQFF.

As DNA, the CDR3 is TGTGCCAGCAGCGTAGGAGGGATTGCCTACGAGCAGTACTTC. This translates into CASSVGGIAYEQYF. The rearrangement links TRBV9 to TRBJ2-7; TRBD2 is a possible D gene (5 bases). With 0 bases removed from V and 2 bases from J, the gap between germline ends came to 9 bases. This CDR3 comprises 14 residues. Germline CDR1 is SGDLS and CDR2 is YYNGEE. Together with reference TRBV9 and TRBJ2-7, the CDR3 gives the full variable domain: DSGVTQTPKHLITATGQRVTLRCSPRSGDLSVYWYQQSLDQGLQFLIQYYNGEERAKGNILERFSAQQFPDLHSELNLSSLELGDSALYFCASSVGGIAYEQYFGPGTRLTVT.

This clonotype was recorded at least ten times. The chain uses TRBV29-1 and TRBJ2-2; D is unclear. Germline assignment: CDR1 SQVTM and CDR2 ANQGSEA. V dropped 4 bases and J dropped 5 bases, with 5 bases sitting between them. This CDR3 spans 11 amino acids. CDR3 sequence reads: CSVADTGELFF. DNA for the CDR3: TGCAGCGTTGCCGATACCGGGGAGCTGTTTTTT.

In this sample, this clonotype turned up many times. This chain uses TRBV7-9 with TRBJ1-2, with D possibly TRBD1 on 6 matching bases. The germline V gene has CDR1 SEHNR and CDR2 FQNEAQ (reference sequence). The length of the CDR3 is 14 residues. Between the trimmed V and J ends, which lost 2 bases and 6 bases, there was a span of 13 bases. The CDR3: CASSLSGEADGYTF. CDR3 in DNA: TGTGCCAGCAGCTTATCAGGGGAAGCTGATGGCTACACCTTC.

This clonotype turned up a few times. The chain employs TRBV7-2 and TRBJ1-1, with 9 bases matching TRBD1. Germline assignment: CDR1 SGHTA and CDR2 FQGNSA. The length of the CDR3 is 15 residues. V was pared by 5 bases and J by 4 bases, with 8 bases of the junction left unmatched. The CDR3 region has the DNA TGTGCCAGCAGCCCGGGGACAGGGAAGGGCACTGAAGCTTTCTTT. It encodes CASSPGTGKGTEAFF.

This clonotype was observed at least ten times. The chain recombines TRBV20-1 with TRBJ1-4, with 9 bases identical to TRBD1. J was trimmed by 3 bases and V by 0 bases; bases with no gene match: 5. This CDR3 region has 16 residues. CDR1 DFQATT and CDR2 SNEGSKA come from the germline V gene (reference sequence). CDR3 sequence: CSARDLQGAPNEKLFF. CDR3 in DNA: TGCAGTGCTAGAGACCTACAGGGGGCCCCTAATGAAAAACTGTTTTTT.

The chain joins TRBV6-6 to TRBJ1-1; D is ambiguous. V gave up 5 bases and J gave up 6 bases, with 13 bases separating them. Germline assignment: CDR1 MNHNY and CDR2 SVGAGI (reference sequence). The CDR3 consists of 13 residues. The DNA of the CDR3 is TGTGCCAGCAGTCCAGCCTCAGTTGCTGAAGCTTTCTTT. Protein sequence: CASSPASVAEAFF.